This TCR beta chain originates from a study of persistence of HIV-infected CD4 T cells. Details on this clone: Its antigen is unknown.

Sequencing used immunoSEQ version 4 in survey mode. Sequenced by immunoSEQ multiplex PCR; TCRdb stores in-frame clones only, minus some. This sample has over 35,000 clones, with roughly 90% found just once. The CDR3 consists of 15 residues. CDR1 and CDR2 from the germline V gene are SEHNR and FQNEAQ (reference sequence). The V gene end was trimmed by 4 bases and the J gene end by 2 bases; junction bases not matched to a gene: 5. Anti-CD3/anti-CD28 beads served as a nonspecific positive control stimulus. Sorting of responding CD4+ T cells relied on upregulated CD40 ligand together with CD69. The chain combines TRBV7-9 with TRBJ2-7, with TRBD1 matching 10 bases. The TCR was taken from an adult man with HIV who was CMV-seropositive. This specimen was CD4+ T cells sorted from PBMCs after approximately 18-hour stimulation, taken from a patient who received antiretroviral therapy. CDR3 in amino acids: CASSSTGTGAYEQYF. The CDR3 nucleotides are TGTGCCAGCAGCTCGACCGGGACAGGGGCCTACGAGCAGTACTTC. Full variable domain (remainder filled in from reference TRBV7-9 and TRBJ2-7): DTGVSQNPRHKITKRGQNVTFRCDPISEHNRLYWYRQTLGQGPEFLTYFQNEAQLEKSRLLSDRFSAERPKGSFSTLEIQRTEQGDSAMYLCASSSTGTGAYEQYFGPGTRLTVT.